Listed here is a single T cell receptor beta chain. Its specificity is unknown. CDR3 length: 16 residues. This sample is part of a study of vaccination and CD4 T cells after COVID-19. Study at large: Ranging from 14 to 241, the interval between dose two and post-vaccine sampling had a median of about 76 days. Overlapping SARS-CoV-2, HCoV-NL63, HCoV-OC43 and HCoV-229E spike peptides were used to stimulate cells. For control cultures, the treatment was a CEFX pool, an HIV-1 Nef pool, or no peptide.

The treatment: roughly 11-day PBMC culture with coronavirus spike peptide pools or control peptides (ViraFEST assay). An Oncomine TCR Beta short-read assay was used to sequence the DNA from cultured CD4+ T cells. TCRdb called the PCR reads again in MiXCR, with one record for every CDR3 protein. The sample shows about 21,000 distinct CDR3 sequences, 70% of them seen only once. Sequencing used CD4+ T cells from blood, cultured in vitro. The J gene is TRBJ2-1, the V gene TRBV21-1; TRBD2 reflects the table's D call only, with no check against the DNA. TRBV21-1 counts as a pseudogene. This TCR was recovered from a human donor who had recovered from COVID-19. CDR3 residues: CASPARGGPSRNEQFF. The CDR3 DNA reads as TGTGCCAGCCCGGCCCGGGGCGGGCCCAGCCGAAATGAGCAGTTCTTC.